The following is a T cell receptor beta chain sequence with its context. It was during active infection that Seattle patients were enrolled and then longitudinally followed. V dropped 4 bases and J dropped 2 bases, with 15 bases sitting between them. Germline assignment: CDR1 SGHTA and CDR2 FQGNSA. This CDR3 has 16 residues. How the authors handled the data: Cell counts per sample came from amplifying reference gene primers. Sequencing was performed with immunoSEQ multiplex PCR; in TCRdb, only in-frame clones are kept and a portion is missing. From that table come the V and J calls and clone size; the DNA was used to work out D and trimming. Here the sample spans 400,000 to 450,000 clones, about 89% being singletons. This specimen comes from a study of blood T cell repertoires in COVID-19. About the study: Donors in the United States, Italy and Spain gave samples during acute or convalescent COVID-19. The analysed material was cDNA or gDNA that came from T cells, B-cell-depleted T cells, or PBMCs.

This clonotype was obtained from a woman between 40 and 55 years old with COVID-19, enrolled during active disease. This chain connects TRBV7-2 to TRBJ1-5, with D possibly being TRBD1 (5 bases). Sequenced sample: peripheral blood. CDR3 region: CASSSFWGGGNQPQHF. The CDR3 nucleotides read TGTGCCAGCAGCTCCTTCTGGGGCGGGGGCAATCAGCCCCAGCATTTT.